A single sample is the source of the 30 T cell receptor beta chains below, sequenced in a study of T cell repertoires in cytomegalovirus infection. These receptors are not linked to any known antigen. TCRdb reprocessed the reads via MiXCR and lists one record per CDR3 protein. The repertoire holds some 350,000 distinct CDR3 sequences, with nearly 35% as singletons. The input for sequencing was cultured PBMCs, taken from culture after CMV antigen stimulation. The receptors here all came from a human donor in good health (CMV status not recorded). Some clones in this sample may be carry-over from other donors' samples.

CDR3: CASSYGGVDQPQHF. Written as DNA, the CDR3 is TGCGCCAGCAGCTACGGAGGGGTCGATCAGCCCCAGCATTTT. V gene TRBV5-1 combines with J gene TRBJ1-5; D might be TRBD1 (5 bases). In germline, CDR1 is SGHRS, CDR2 YFSETQ. Trimming removed 3 bases from V and 5 bases from J, with 12 bases in between. This CDR3 has 14 amino acids.

This clonotype showed up just a few times. The V and J genes are TRBV4-1 and TRBJ2-7; tentative D call: TRBD1 (5 bases). Germline V gives CDR1 MGHRA, CDR2 YSYEKL. V was pared by 5 bases and J by 6 bases, with 23 bases between. This CDR3 has 16 residues. CDR3 residues: CASSSRATRWGFEQYF. CDR3 DNA: TGCGCCAGCAGCTCACGCGCCACCCGCTGGGGCTTCGAGCAGTACTTC.

This clonotype has ten or more counts. The chain couples TRBV24-1 to TRBJ1-2; D ambiguous. The CDR3 is 15 amino acids. V was clipped by 3 bases and J by 5 bases, with 15 bases between them. Germline V gene sequence: CDR1 KGHDR, CDR2 SFDVKD. CDR3 bases: TGTGCCACCAGTGATAGTGGTACAGCTAGATATGGCTACACCTTC. Its translation: CATSDSGTARYGYTF.

The chain uses TRBV18 and TRBJ2-2, with TRBD1 matching over 9 bases. The CDR3 is 17 residues long. J was trimmed by 1 base and V by 4 bases; bases with no gene match: 7. In germline, CDR1 is KGHSH, CDR2 LQKENI. DNA for the CDR3: TGTGCCAGCTCACTGGACAGGGGTTTGGAGAACACCGGGGAGCTGTTTTTT. Protein sequence: CASSLDRGLENTGELFF.

This clonotype occurred a few times. This chain uses TRBV7-9 with TRBJ2-7, with TRBD2 matching over 8 bases. Germline V gives CDR1 SEHNR, CDR2 FQNEAQ (reference sequence). V lost 0 bases, J lost 7 bases, and 2 bases stayed unmatched. The CDR3 has 13 amino acids. This CDR3 reads CASSLALAGEQYV. CDR3 in DNA: TGTGCCAGCAGCTTAGCGTTAGCGGGGGAGCAGTACGTC.

This clonotype was observed at least ten times. The chain has TRBV7-2 and TRBJ2-6, with 12 bases fitting TRBD2. In germline, CDR1 is SGHTA, CDR2 FQGNSA. J was trimmed by 2 bases and V by 1 base; bases with no gene match: 6. The length of the CDR3 is 19 residues. CDR3 bases: TGTGCCAGCAGCTTAGTACTACTAGCGGGAGGCGCTGGGGCCAACGTCCTGACTTTC. Translated, it gives CASSLVLLAGGAGANVLTF.

This clonotype was detected many times. The gene calls are TRBV12-3 or TRBV12-4 and TRBJ2-2; 10 bases match TRBD1. CDR3 length: 16 amino acids. V shed 6 bases, J shed 0 bases, and the junction held 4 bases outside the gene matches. The chain's CDR3 is CASSRQGAPNTGELFF. The CDR3 DNA reads TGTGCCAGCAGCAGACAGGGGGCGCCGAACACCGGGGAGCTGTTTTTT.

This chain joins TRBV7-8 and TRBJ2-1; D not resolved. With 2 bases removed from V and 15 bases from J, the gap between germline ends came to 14 bases. Germline values: CDR1 SGHVS, CDR2 FQNEAQ. The CDR3 totals 12 residues. CDR3 sequence: CASSLSPPTRFF. The CDR3, as DNA: TGTGCCAGCAGCTTATCCCCCCCCACCCGGTTCTTC.

Many counts were recorded for this clonotype. V gene TRBV5-4 combines with J gene TRBJ2-7, with 9 nucleotides matching TRBD1. The CDR3 has 14 residues. V lost 4 bases and J lost 1; bases outside the gene matches: 3. Germline CDR1 SGHNT, CDR2 YYREEE (reference sequence). CDR3 DNA sequence: TGTGCCAGCAGCAGAGGACAGGGGTCCTACGAGCAGTACGTC. It specifies CASSRGQGSYEQYV.

This clonotype has only a few counts. The genes are TRBV7-9 and TRBJ2-6; perhaps TRBD1 as D (6 bases). V lost 4 bases and J 1 base, leaving 11 bases between the germline ends. CDR1 SEHNR and CDR2 FQNEAQ come from the germline V gene (reference sequence). The CDR3 runs 16 residues. CDR3 sequence reads: CASSSNRVSGANVLTF. As DNA, the CDR3 is TGTGCCAGCAGCTCAAACAGGGTGTCTGGGGCCAACGTCCTGACTTTC.

This clonotype was detected only once. The rearrangement joins TRBV9 to TRBJ2-1, with 14 bases that match TRBD2. The CDR3 runs 15 residues. The V gene's germline CDR1 is SGDLS and CDR2 YYNGEE. V dropped 0 bases and J dropped 9; count of bases not matched to a gene: 2. CDR3 sequence (DNA): TGTGCCAGCAGCGTAGCCGGGACTAGCGGGAGTGAGCAGTTCTTC. It yields the protein CASSVAGTSGSEQFF.

This clonotype was found a few times. The V call is TRBV20-1, the J call TRBJ2-7; 13 bases match TRBD2. J lost 4 bases, V lost 3 bases, and 21 bases had no gene match. The CDR3 is 20 amino acids. In germline, CDR1 is DFQATT, CDR2 SNEGSKA (reference sequence). This CDR3 reads CSASKGPGLAGTLEGYEQYF. The CDR3 DNA follows: TGCAGTGCTAGTAAAGGTCCGGGACTAGCGGGAACCCTCGAGGGGTACGAGCAGTACTTC.

The V gene is TRBV7-6, the J gene TRBJ2-5; 10 positions agree with TRBD2. V dropped 5 bases and J dropped 4; count of bases not matched to a gene: 7. Germline V gene data show CDR1 as SGHVS and CDR2 as FNYEAQ. The CDR3 extends over 15 amino acids. The CDR3 DNA reads as TGTGCCAGCAGCCTTATAGCGGGAGGTGTAGAGACCCAGTACTTC. Its translation is CASSLIAGGVETQYF.

The table lists this clonotype with many counts. The chain has TRBV7-2 and TRBJ2-1; TRBD2 is a possible D gene (6 bases). The CDR3 is 15 amino acids. Trimming took 5 bases from V and 1 from J, leaving 12 bases between them. The germline gives CDR1 SGHTA, CDR2 FQGNSA. This chain's CDR3 is CASSPQRASYNEQFF. As DNA, the CDR3 is TGTGCCAGCAGCCCCCAGCGGGCGTCCTACAATGAGCAGTTCTTC.

A single count supports this clonotype. V is TRBV6-6 and J is TRBJ1-4, with D possibly matching TRBD1 (5 bases). The CDR3 runs 14 residues. Germline loops: CDR1 MNHNY, CDR2 SVGAGI (reference sequence). V shed 2 bases and J shed 5 bases, with 9 bases lying between them. The CDR3 sequence: CASSYGRANEKLFF. CDR3 nucleotides: TGTGCCAGCAGTTACGGCAGGGCAAATGAAAAACTGTTTTTT.

Only a few counts were recorded for this clonotype. The CDR3 loop reads CASSYGTRDSPLHF. DNA of the CDR3: TGTGCCAGCAGTTACGGGACACGGGATTCACCCCTCCACTTT. The J gene is TRBJ1-6, the V gene TRBV12-3 or TRBV12-4, with D tentatively TRBD1 (6 bases). CDR3 size: 14 residues. V gave up 4 bases and J gave up 8 bases, with 12 bases separating them.

This chain uses TRBV7-8 with TRBJ2-1, with unresolved D. The CDR3 is 12 amino acids. V lost 6 bases, J lost 7 bases, and 10 bases lay in between. The germline gives CDR1 SGHVS, CDR2 FQNEAQ. CDR3 region: CASRTLGNEQFF. The CDR3 DNA is TGTGCCAGCAGGACTCTTGGGAATGAGCAGTTCTTC.

This clonotype was seen a handful of times. J is TRBJ2-3 and V is TRBV7-8; D is possibly TRBD1 (6 bases). The CDR3 extends over 16 amino acids. The V gene lost 0 bases and the J gene lost 5 bases, with 15 bases spanning the gap. In germline, CDR1 is SGHVS, CDR2 FQNEAQ. In nucleotides, the CDR3 is TGTGCCAGCAGCTTAGCGCTGAACAGGGTGGAAGATACGCAGTATTTT. It encodes CASSLALNRVEDTQYF.

There are many counts of this clonotype. J is TRBJ1-2 and V is TRBV7-2; D call uncertain. The ends were cut back, 1 base at V and 4 bases at J, with 13 bases in the middle. This CDR3 is built from 15 residues. Looked up from germline, CDR1 is SGHTA and CDR2 is FQGNSA. This CDR3 is CASSLDIRLPYGYTF. In DNA, the CDR3 is TGTGCCAGCAGCTTAGACATCAGGCTTCCCTATGGCTACACCTTC.

The chain carries TRBV7-2 and TRBJ2-1; TRBD2 is a possible D gene (5 bases). The CDR3 contains 14 residues. CDR1 is SGHTA, CDR2 FQGNSA, per germline. V was trimmed by 1 base and J by 8 bases, leaving 12 bases between them. The CDR3 reads CASSLDWGVDEQFF. DNA for the CDR3: TGTGCCAGCAGCTTAGATTGGGGAGTGGATGAGCAGTTCTTC.

The rearrangement links TRBV10-3 to TRBJ2-1, with D perhaps TRBD2 (6 bases). CDR1 and CDR2 (germline): ENHRY, SYGVKD. V was pared by 5 bases and J by 10 bases, with 12 bases between. This CDR3 region has 12 residues. The CDR3 DNA reads as TGTGCCATCAGTTGGAGGGACGACGAGCAGTTCTTC. Translated, it gives CAISWRDDEQFF.

This clonotype was detected only once. This chain connects TRBV7-9 to TRBJ2-1; weak D call: TRBD2 (5 bases). This CDR3 region has 16 residues. Germline CDR1 SEHNR, CDR2 FQNEAQ (reference sequence). The V end lost 1 base, the J end lost 4 bases, and 14 bases lay between the germline ends. CDR3: CASSLGAGLPYNEQFF. The CDR3 DNA sequence: TGTGCCAGCAGCTTAGGGGCAGGACTTCCTTACAATGAGCAGTTCTTC. The variable domain in full, with the rest retrieved from reference TRBV7-9 and TRBJ2-1, is DTGVSQNPRHKITKRGQNVTFRCDPISEHNRLYWYRQTLGQGPEFLTYFQNEAQLEKSRLLSDRFSAERPKGSFSTLEIQRTEQGDSAMYLCASSLGAGLPYNEQFFGPGTRLTVL.

The V call is TRBV18, the J call TRBJ2-3, with 7 bases fitting TRBD2. Losses at the gene ends were 6 bases for V and 1 base for J; bases not matched to a gene: 10. CDR1 is KGHSH, CDR2 LQKENI, per germline. There are 16 residues in the CDR3. The CDR3 reads CASSPTGGSGTDTQYF. CDR3 in DNA: TGTGCCAGCTCCCCCACGGGCGGGAGCGGCACAGATACGCAGTATTTT. Full variable domain (remainder filled in from reference TRBV18 and TRBJ2-3): NAGVMQNPRHLVRRRGQEARLRCSPMKGHSHVYWYRQLPEEGLKFMVYLQKENIIDESGMPKERFSAEFPKEGPSILRIQQVVRGDSAAYFCASSPTGGSGTDTQYFGPGTRLTVL.

This clonotype is a singleton in its sample. The chain combines TRBV10-3 with TRBJ1-1; D perhaps matches TRBD1 (5 bases). Germline assignment: CDR1 ENHRY and CDR2 SYGVKD. The CDR3 extends over 14 amino acids. The V and J ends lost 4 bases and 0 bases respectively, with 9 bases between them. CDR3 loop: CAISATGMNTEAFF. As DNA, the CDR3 is TGTGCCATCAGTGCAACAGGAATGAACACTGAAGCTTTCTTT.

This clonotype was counted between two and nine times. The V call is TRBV7-9, the J call TRBJ2-3; tentative D call: TRBD2 (6 bases). Germline V CDR1 and CDR2: SEHNR, FQNEAQ (reference sequence). V gave up 3 bases and J gave up 7 bases, with 14 bases separating them. The CDR3 totals 14 residues. Here the CDR3 reads CASSFSRDSNTQYF. CDR3 DNA sequence: TGTGCCAGCAGCTTCTCTCGGGACTCCAATACGCAGTATTTT.

About this clonotype itself: The final CDR3 position lacks the conserved phenylalanine or tryptophan, pointing to a likely read error. The chain joins TRBV7-2 to TRBJ1-1, with TRBD1 matching 9 bases. The V segment lost 5 bases and the J segment 6 bases; nucleotides outside the gene matches: 10. From germline, CDR1 is SGHTA and CDR2 FQGNSA. CDR3 length equals 15 residues. The CDR3: CASSGGQGEGPEAFL. The DNA for the CDR3 is TGTGCCAGCAGCGGGGGACAGGGCGAGGGGCCTGAAGCTTTCCTT.

The V and J genes are TRBV27 and TRBJ2-5, with D possibly called TRBD1 or TRBD2 (7 bases each). V dropped 4 bases and J dropped 5 bases, with 20 bases sitting between them. The CDR3 length is 16 residues. The germline V gene encodes CDR1 MNHEY and CDR2 SMNVEV (reference sequence). In nucleotides, the CDR3 is TGTGCCAGCAGTTCAGGGGGGGTCGGGGTGGGGGAGACCCAGTACTTC. It codes for CASSSGGVGVGETQYF.

The rearrangement joins TRBV10-3 to TRBJ2-7, with 7 bases lining up with TRBD1. With V trimmed by 10 bases and J by 0 bases, 9 bases remained unmatched. CDR1 is ENHRY and CDR2 is SYGVKD in the germline V gene. This CDR3 region has 14 residues. This chain's CDR3 is CATADRPSSYEQYV. The CDR3 DNA is TGTGCCACCGCGGACAGGCCGAGCTCCTACGAGCAGTACGTC.

The chain uses TRBV28 and TRBJ1-1; tentative D call: TRBD1 (6 bases). Germline CDR1 and CDR2: MDHEN and SYDVKM. The CDR3 has 16 residues. Deletions cut 3 bases from V and 1 base from J, with 15 bases between. CDR3 DNA sequence: TGTGCCAGCAGTTTTATAGGGGACACAACGAACACTGAAGCTTTCTTT. The encoded protein is CASSFIGDTTNTEAFF.

V gene TRBV24-1 combines with J gene TRBJ2-1; D unclear. From germline, CDR1 is KGHDR and CDR2 SFDVKD. The CDR3 length is 14 residues. V gave up 2 bases and J gave up 4 bases, with 8 bases separating them. The CDR3 sequence is CATSDSRPYNEQFF. DNA of the CDR3: TGTGCCACCAGTGATTCGAGACCTTACAATGAGCAGTTCTTC.